A selection of T cell receptor beta chains follows, all from one sample in a study of beta chain features in type 1 diabetes. TCRdb's copy holds only in-frame clones and misses some; the assay was immunoSEQ multiplex PCR. The sample contains approximately 250,000 clones, less than 15% of which appear only once. Sample: naive CD4+ T cells from blood. The receptors originated from a woman in her forties in good health. Each CDR3 is given with its conserved first and last residue. The D gene is left open where the match is weak. Clone size is given for some rows only: seen once, a few or many times, or a class if the clone is expanded.

V: TRBV5-1; size: once; J: TRBJ2-3; D: TRBD1; DNA: TGCGCCAGCAGCTTGTTCGAGGACAGGAGACAAAAAAGCACAGATACGCAGTATTTT; CDR3: CASSLFEDRRQKSTDTQYF
V: TRBV19; size: few; J: TRBJ1-2; D: TRBD1; DNA: TGTGCCAGTAGTGCCGGGACAGTTGGTGGCTACACCTTC; CDR3: CASSAGTVGGYTF
V: TRBV18; size: once; J: TRBJ2-7; D: .; DNA: TGTGCCAGCTCACCTCCCGACGGGGGGCTCGACGAGCAGCACTTC; CDR3: CASSPPDGGLDEQHF
V: TRBV6-5; size: few; J: TRBJ2-7; D: .; DNA: TGTGCCAGCCGCCGGGACATCTACGAGCAGTACTTC; CDR3: CASRRDIYEQYF
V: TRBV5-1; size: .; J: TRBJ2-1; D: TRBD2; DNA: TGCGCCAGCAGCTTGTCCCCGGGGGGTTACAATGAGCAGTTCTTC; CDR3: CASSLSPGGYNEQFF
V: TRBV5-1; size: .; J: TRBJ2-3; D: TRBD2; DNA: TGCGCCAGCAGCCCCCGACTAGCGGGGGGACAAGATACGCAGTATTTT; CDR3: CASSPRLAGGQDTQYF
V: TRBV5-6; size: .; J: TRBJ1-1; D: .; DNA: TGTGCCAGCAGCTTGTTCGTCCCCGGGGACACTGAAGCTTTCTTT; CDR3: CASSLFVPGDTEAFF
V: TRBV27; size: few; J: TRBJ2-7; D: .; DNA: TGTGCCAGCAGAAAACCCGGGGATGGGTCCTACGAGCAGTACTTC; CDR3: CASRKPGDGSYEQYF
V: TRBV29-1; size: .; J: TRBJ2-1; D: .; DNA: TGCAGCGTTGAGTTTCTTCGGGGTGCTGAGCAGTTCTTC; CDR3: CSVEFLRGAEQFF
V: TRBV14; size: few; J: TRBJ1-6; D: .; DNA: TGTGCCAGCAGCCAACTTGCGGAATCACCCCTCCACTTT; CDR3: CASSQLAESPLHF
V: TRBV29-1; size: .; J: TRBJ1-2; D: TRBD1; DNA: TGCAGCGTTGGGGATACAGGGGGTGGCGGTGGCTACACCTTC; CDR3: CSVGDTGGGGGYTF
V: TRBV18; size: .; J: TRBJ2-7; D: .; DNA: TGTGCCAGCTCACCGCCTGACACCTACGAGCAGTACTTC; CDR3: CASSPPDTYEQYF
V: TRBV7-8; size: .; J: TRBJ2-2; D: TRBD1; DNA: TGTGCCAGCAGCTCCGGACAGGGGAGGTCCGGGGAGCTGTTTTTT; CDR3: CASSSGQGRSGELFF
V: TRBV15; size: few; J: TRBJ2-7; D: TRBD2; DNA: TGTGCCACCAGCAGAGATGGGGGGGTTCGGGACGAGCAGTACTTC; CDR3: CATSRDGGVRDEQYF
V: TRBV19; size: .; J: TRBJ1-5; D: .; DNA: TGTGCCAGTAGTATCGTATCCGGGACTATCCAACAGCCCCAGCATTTT; CDR3: CASSIVSGTIQQPQHF
V: TRBV25-1; size: .; J: TRBJ2-5; D: .; DNA: TGTGCCAGCAGTGAATATAGGGAGAAAGAGACCCAGTACTTC; CDR3: CASSEYREKETQYF
V: TRBV11-2; size: .; J: TRBJ2-2; D: TRBD2; DNA: TGTGCCAGCAGGTCTTTAGCGGGGGGGAACACCGGGGAGCTGTTTTTT; CDR3: CASRSLAGGNTGELFF